This T cell receptor (beta chain) stems from a study of beta chain features in type 1 diabetes. This clone appeared a few times. Its antigen remains unknown. The isolated RNA, all of it, was reverse transcribed, so expressed TCRB transcripts were what got sequenced. Profiled with immunoSEQ multiplex PCR; TCRdb holds only in-frame clones, not every one. There are 300,000 to 450,000 clones in the sample; over 8.5% occur only once, and about 0.6% lies in the top ten. The study's findings and limits: Patients with Type 1 diabetes showed moderately but significantly shorter TCRB CDR3s in all four CD4+ subsets. Whether HLA type affects TCRB rearrangement stayed undetermined in the present work.

Germline-derived CDR1 and CDR2 are SGHRS and YFSETQ. Trimming took 4 bases from V and 0 from J, leaving 14 bases between them. The CDR3 runs 15 residues. Material: central memory CD4+ T cells from blood. This TCR derives from a man aged 30 to 45 with type 1 diabetes. The V call is TRBV5-1, the J call TRBJ2-7, with D tentatively TRBD1 (6 bases). The DNA for the CDR3 is TGCGCCAGCAGCCTCGGACAGAGAAGCTCCTACGAGCAGTACTTC. The encoded protein is CASSLGQRSSYEQYF.